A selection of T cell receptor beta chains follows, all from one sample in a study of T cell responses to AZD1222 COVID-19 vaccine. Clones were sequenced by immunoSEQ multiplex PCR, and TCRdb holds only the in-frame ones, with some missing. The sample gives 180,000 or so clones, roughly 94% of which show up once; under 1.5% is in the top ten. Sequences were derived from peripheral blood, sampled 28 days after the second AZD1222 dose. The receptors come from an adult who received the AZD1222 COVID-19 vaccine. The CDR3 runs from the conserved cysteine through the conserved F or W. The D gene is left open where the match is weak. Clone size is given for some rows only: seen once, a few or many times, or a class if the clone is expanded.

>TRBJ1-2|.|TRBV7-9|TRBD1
TGTGCCAGCAGCCGGGGACAGGGCTATGGCTACACCTTC
CASSRGQGYGYTF
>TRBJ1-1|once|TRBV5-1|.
TGCGCCAGCAGCCCCGACACGAACACTGAAGCTTTCTTT
CASSPDTNTEAFF
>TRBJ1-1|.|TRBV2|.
TGTGCCAGCAGGCTGGAGGAGGAAGCTTTCTTT
CASRLEEEAFF
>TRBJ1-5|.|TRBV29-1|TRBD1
TGCAGCGTTGCGGACAGGACTGGGAATCAGCCCCAGCATTTT
CSVADRTGNQPQHF
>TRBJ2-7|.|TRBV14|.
TGTGCCAGCAGCCAGGCGAAGGCAGGGGATTACGAGCAGTACTTC
CASSQAKAGDYEQYF
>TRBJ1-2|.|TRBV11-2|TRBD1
TGTGCCAGCAGCTTTGGACAGGGAGCCTATGGCTACACCTTC
CASSFGQGAYGYTF
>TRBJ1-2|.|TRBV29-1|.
TGCAGCGTCCCGAACAGGGTCTATGGCTACACCTTC
CSVPNRVYGYTF
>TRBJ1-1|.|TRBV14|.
TGTGCCAGCAGCCGTTTTGGGATGAACACTGAAGCTTTCTTT
CASSRFGMNTEAFF
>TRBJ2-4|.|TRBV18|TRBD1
TGTGCCAGCTCACCCTCCGGACAGGGGAGGAACATTCAGTACTTC
CASSPSGQGRNIQYF
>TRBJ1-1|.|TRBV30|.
TGTGCCTGGAGTTTGACAGGGAACACTGAAGCTTTCTTT
CAWSLTGNTEAFF
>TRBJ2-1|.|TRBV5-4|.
TGTGCCAGCAACCCGGGACGAAGCTCCTACAATGAGCAGTTCTTC
CASNPGRSSYNEQFF
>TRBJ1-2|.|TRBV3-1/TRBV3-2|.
TGTGCCAGCAGCCCTATCATAGGGACGGACTATGGCTACACCTTC
CASSPIIGTDYGYTF
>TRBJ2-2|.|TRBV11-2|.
TGTGCCAGCAGCTCCCACGGGGGGCTGGGGAACACCGGGGAGCTGTTTTTT
CASSSHGGLGNTGELFF
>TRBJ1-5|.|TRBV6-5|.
TGTGCCAGCAGACGACAGCCCTATAGCAATCAGCCCCAGCATTTT
CASRRQPYSNQPQHF
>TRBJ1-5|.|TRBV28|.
TGTGCCAGCAGTTTAGGCGTTCGGGGTCAGCCCCAGCATTTT
CASSLGVRGQPQHF
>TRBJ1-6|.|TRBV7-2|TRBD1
TGTGCCAGCAGCGCAACAGGGGATTCACCCCTCCACTTT
CASSATGDSPLHF